A single sample is the source of the 22 T cell receptor beta chains below, sequenced in a study of OX40 agonist ivuxolimab in advanced cancers. Data came from immunoSEQ multiplex PCR; TCRdb stores just in-frame clones and leaves some out. The table has about 80,000 clones, over 70% seen once. The material sequenced was CD4+ or CD8+ T cells sorted from blood, taken in a trial of the OX40 agonist ivuxolimab. The receptors stem from an adult with an advanced solid tumor such as melanoma, head and neck, liver or kidney cancer.

V gene TRBV27 combines with J gene TRBJ2-5, with a tentative D call TRBD1 (5 bases). Germline V lookup: CDR1 MNHEY, CDR2 SMNVEV (reference sequence). The CDR3 is 14 residues long. Trimming stripped 3 bases from V and 1 base from J, with 9 bases between. Here the CDR3 reads CASSFLGPQETQYF. CDR3 DNA: TGTGCCAGCAGTTTTTTGGGGCCCCAAGAGACCCAGTACTTC.

V usage is TRBV6-5 and J usage is TRBJ1-4, with 8 bases matching TRBD1. This CDR3 spans 15 amino acids. J lost 6 bases, V lost 0 bases, and 3 bases had no gene match. Looked up from germline, CDR1 is MNHEY and CDR2 is SVGAGI. CDR3 in DNA: TGTGCCAGCAGTTACTCCGGGACAGGCTATGAAAAACTGTTTTTT. Amino acid sequence: CASSYSGTGYEKLFF.

V usage is TRBV19 and J usage is TRBJ1-1; TRBD1 is a possible D gene (6 bases). This CDR3 comprises 16 residues. Germline V gives CDR1 LNHDA, CDR2 SQIVND (reference sequence). V lost 7 bases, J lost 1 base, and 19 bases lay in between. CDR3 amino acids: CASTPLYRDTNTEAFF. The CDR3 DNA reads as TGTGCCAGTACCCCCCTATACCGGGACACGAACACTGAAGCTTTCTTT.

The V gene is TRBV28, the J gene TRBJ1-6, with D tentatively TRBD1 (5 bases). CDR3 length equals 13 residues. V gave up 5 bases and J gave up 7 bases, with 9 bases separating them. Germline V gene sequence: CDR1 MDHEN, CDR2 SYDVKM. The CDR3 nucleotides read TGTGCCAGCAGTGGCGGGGGGAATTCACCCCTCCACTTT. Encoded protein: CASSGGGNSPLHF.

The chain links TRBV5-6 to TRBJ2-7, with 14 bases aligning to TRBD2. Trimming at V came to 4 bases and at J to 2 bases, leaving 14 bases not matched to a gene. The CDR3 length is 19 residues. Germline V gene data show CDR1 as SGHDT and CDR2 as YYEEEE. The CDR3 loop reads CASSTLGRTSGRTAYEQYF. CDR3 coding DNA: TGTGCCAGCAGCACACTAGGGAGGACTAGCGGGAGGACTGCCTACGAGCAGTACTTC.

The rearrangement joins TRBV7-2 to TRBJ2-3; no clear D gene. The germline CDR1 and CDR2 sequences are SGHTA and FQGNSA. V lost 2 bases, J lost 3 bases, and 3 bases lay in between. The CDR3 runs 12 residues. Here the CDR3 DNA reads TGTGCCAGCAGCTTATTTACAGATACGCAGTATTTT. This encodes CASSLFTDTQYF.

The CDR3 nucleotides read TGTGCCTGGAGAGAAATTAGCGGGAGAACAGATACGCAGTATTTT. Its translation is CAWREISGRTDTQYF. The V call is TRBV30, the J call TRBJ2-3, with 9 bases identical to TRBD2. V shed 3 bases, J shed 3 bases, and the junction held 7 bases outside the gene matches. Germline V lookup: CDR1 GTSNPN, CDR2 SVGIG (reference sequence). CDR3 length: 15 amino acids.

This clone was detected once. The chain is built from TRBV7-2 and TRBJ1-3; D unresolved. The CDR3 totals 16 residues. The germline V and J ends were trimmed by 3 bases and 0 bases, with 12 bases remaining between them. Germline loops: CDR1 SGHTA, CDR2 FQGNSA. CDR3 residues: CASSLGRPSSGNTIYF. CDR3 DNA sequence: TGTGCCAGCAGCTTGGGCAGGCCCAGCTCTGGAAACACCATATATTTT.

This clone appeared many times. The rearrangement joins TRBV4-2 to TRBJ1-4, with 10 bases lining up with TRBD1. There are 16 residues in the CDR3. V lost 0 bases to trimming and J lost 6 bases; unmatched junction nucleotides: 4. Germline CDR1 and CDR2: LGHNA and YNFKEQ. CDR3 nucleotide sequence: TGTGCCAGCAGCCAAGATCCGGGACAGGGGTATGAAAAACTGTTTTTT. This translates into CASSQDPGQGYEKLFF.

This chain links TRBV10-3 with TRBJ2-7; no clear D gene. Trimming took 3 bases from V and 3 from J, leaving 3 bases between them. The CDR3 consists of 11 residues. Germline CDR1 reads ENHRY; CDR2 reads SYGVKD. The CDR3 spells CAISDFYEQYF. CDR3 bases: TGTGCCATCAGTGATTTCTACGAGCAGTACTTC.

The CDR3 protein is CAWSVQLGSSDEKLFF. The CDR3 DNA is TGTGCCTGGAGTGTACAACTAGGGTCTAGCGATGAAAAACTGTTTTTT. This chain connects TRBV30 to TRBJ1-4; D is uncertain. Per the germline V gene, CDR1 is GTSNPN and CDR2 is SVGIG (reference sequence). The CDR3 contains 16 residues. V lost 0 bases and J lost 6, with 17 bases in between.

V and J are TRBV18 and TRBJ1-5; D not resolved. Trimming took 3 bases from V and 0 from J, leaving 12 bases between them. This CDR3 comprises 16 residues. Germline lookup yields CDR1 KGHSH and CDR2 LQKENI. This CDR3 reads CASSPIARDSNQPQHF. Here the CDR3 DNA reads TGTGCCAGCTCACCGATCGCCAGAGATAGCAATCAGCCCCAGCATTTT. Filled out from reference TRBV18 and TRBJ1-5, the complete variable domain reads NAGVMQNPRHLVRRRGQEARLRCSPMKGHSHVYWYRQLPEEGLKFMVYLQKENIIDESGMPKERFSAEFPKEGPSILRIQQVVRGDSAAYFCASSPIARDSNQPQHFGDGTRLSIL.

The chain recombines TRBV30 with TRBJ1-2; 9 bases are a match to TRBD1. With V trimmed by 1 base and J by 2 bases, 8 bases remained unmatched. This CDR3 is built from 16 residues. Germline V gene sequence: CDR1 GTSNPN, CDR2 SVGIG (reference sequence). This chain's CDR3 is CAWSGGTGKANYGYTF. The CDR3 DNA is TGTGCCTGGAGTGGGGGGACAGGGAAAGCGAACTATGGCTACACCTTC.

In regard to this clone: Within the sample, other DNA sequences also encode this same CDR3. V and J are TRBV7-2 and TRBJ2-7; 7 nucleotides align to TRBD1. Germline trimming cut 1 base from V and 2 bases from J; bases unmatched to any gene: 2. The CDR3 contains 14 residues. Germline CDR1 is SGHTA and CDR2 is FQGNSA. Written as DNA, the CDR3 is TGTGCCAGCAGCTTAGGGCAGGGGGCCTACGAGCAGTACTTC. This gives the protein CASSLGQGAYEQYF.

The chain links TRBV2 to TRBJ1-2, with D perhaps matching TRBD1 (5 bases). Germline loops: CDR1 SNHLY, CDR2 FYNNEI. Deletions cut 6 bases from V and 4 bases from J, with 12 bases between. This CDR3 has 13 residues. This CDR3 reads CASRGDRSYGYTF. CDR3 sequence (DNA): TGTGCCAGCAGGGGAGACAGATCCTATGGCTACACCTTC.

The chain links TRBV10-3 to TRBJ1-1, with a weak D call TRBD1 (6 bases). V was shortened by 7 bases and J by 1 base, with 10 bases between the two germline ends. There are 13 residues in the CDR3. Germline V lookup: CDR1 ENHRY, CDR2 SYGVKD. The CDR3 bases are TGTGCCATCAAGTTACAGGGGAACACTGAAGCTTTCTTT. Its translation: CAIKLQGNTEAFF.

The rearrangement uses TRBV11-3 and TRBJ1-1; D is possibly TRBD1 (6 bases). Trimming took off 5 bases at V and 5 bases at J, with 21 bases between the two ends. Germline V gives CDR1 SGHNT, CDR2 YENEEA. This CDR3 has 16 amino acids. CDR3 nucleotide sequence: TGTGCCAGCAGCCCTTACGTGGGGGGCGGGGGGACTGAAGCTTTCTTT. This translates into CASSPYVGGGGTEAFF. Supplemented by reference TRBV11-3 and TRBJ1-1, the full variable domain reads EAGVVQSPRYKIIEKKQPVAFWCNPISGHNTLYWYLQNLGQGPELLIRYENEEAVDDSQLPKDRFSAERLKGVDSTLKIQPAELGDSAVYLCASSPYVGGGGTEAFFGQGTRLTVV.

J is TRBJ2-3 and V is TRBV11-2, with 11 bases identical to TRBD1. The germline V gene encodes CDR1 SGHAT and CDR2 FQNNGV. V gave up 4 bases and J gave up 4 bases; unmatched junction bases: 4. The length of the CDR3 is 15 residues. The CDR3, as DNA: TGTGCCAGCAGCTGGGACAGGGGGGACTCAGATACGCAGTATTTT. This translates into CASSWDRGDSDTQYF.

The chain uses TRBV6-5 and TRBJ2-2, with 8 bases matching TRBD1. The CDR3 is 13 residues long. CDR1 MNHEY and CDR2 SVGAGI come from the germline V gene. The V and J ends lost 8 bases and 1 base, in that order; junction bases with no gene match: 0. The CDR3: CASGTGNTGELFF. The CDR3 nucleotides are TGTGCCAGCGGGACAGGGAACACCGGGGAGCTGTTTTTT.

This clone was seen only once. The chain is built from TRBV11-3 and TRBJ2-1; D gene ambiguous. This CDR3 spans 16 amino acids. Germline CDR1 is SGHNT and CDR2 is YENEEA. V was cut by 4 bases and J by 7 bases, with 20 bases left in between. CDR3 region: CASSSVWVKTLNEQFF. The DNA for the CDR3 is TGTGCCAGCAGCTCAGTATGGGTAAAGACTTTGAATGAGCAGTTCTTC.

The chain uses TRBV30 and TRBJ2-7; D is undetermined. The germline gives CDR1 GTSNPN, CDR2 SVGIG (reference sequence). CDR3 length equals 15 residues. V lost 0 bases and J 3 bases, leaving 15 bases between the germline ends. The CDR3 DNA is TGTGCCTGGAGTGTACTTGGTAGGGTTAGCTACGAGCAGTACTTC. Translation: CAWSVLGRVSYEQYF.

The chain is built from TRBV6-5 and TRBJ1-1; TRBD1 is a possible D gene (5 bases). The CDR3 has 14 amino acids. The V end lost 7 bases, the J end lost 6 bases, and 18 bases lay between the germline ends. Germline-derived CDR1 and CDR2 are MNHEY and SVGAGI. DNA for the CDR3: TGTGCCAGCAAGTTCGTTGGGGGGTGGCCTGAAGCTTTCTTT. Residues: CASKFVGGWPEAFF.